This T cell receptor beta chain was captured by sequencing in a study of T-cell memory formation after mild COVID-19. This CDR3 comprises 16 residues. The germline V gene encodes CDR1 LGHNA and CDR2 YNFKEQ. Trimming at V came to 0 bases and at J to 8 bases, leaving 8 bases not matched to a gene. TCRdb recomputed calls from the 5' RACE reads with MiXCR, one row per CDR3 protein. The table has about 350,000 distinct CDR3 sequences, 20% to 25% seen once. Sequenced input: PBMCs or a T cell subset sorted from them (not recorded which). V gene TRBV4-2 combines with J gene TRBJ2-1; 9 bases map to TRBD2. The source is a man aged 18-30 years who had mild COVID-19 (a few samples of this study predate the infection). Cell type and time point are not known. The CDR3: CASSQELAGGFDEQFF. CDR3 DNA sequence: TGTGCCAGCAGCCAAGAGTTGGCGGGGGGGTTCGATGAGCAGTTCTTC.